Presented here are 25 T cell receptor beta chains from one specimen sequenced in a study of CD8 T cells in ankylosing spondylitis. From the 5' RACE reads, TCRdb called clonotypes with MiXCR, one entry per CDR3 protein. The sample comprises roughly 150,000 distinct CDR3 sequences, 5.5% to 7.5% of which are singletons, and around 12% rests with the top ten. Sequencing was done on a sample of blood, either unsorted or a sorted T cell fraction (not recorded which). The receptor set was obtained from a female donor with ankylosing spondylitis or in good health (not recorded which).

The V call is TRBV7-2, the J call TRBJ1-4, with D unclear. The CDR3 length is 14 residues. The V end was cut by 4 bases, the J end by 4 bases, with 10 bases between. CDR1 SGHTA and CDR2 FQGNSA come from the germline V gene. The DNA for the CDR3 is TGTGCCAGCAGCTCCAACCTGTATAATGAAAAACTGTTTTTT. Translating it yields CASSSNLYNEKLFF.

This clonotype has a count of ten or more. The CDR3 region is CASSFGQTQYF. CDR3 bases: TGTGCCAGCAGTTTTGGGCAGACCCAGTACTTC. J is TRBJ2-5 and V is TRBV12-3 or TRBV12-4, with D hard to call. This CDR3 comprises 11 residues. V was shortened by 3 bases and J by 6 bases, with 5 bases between the two germline ends.

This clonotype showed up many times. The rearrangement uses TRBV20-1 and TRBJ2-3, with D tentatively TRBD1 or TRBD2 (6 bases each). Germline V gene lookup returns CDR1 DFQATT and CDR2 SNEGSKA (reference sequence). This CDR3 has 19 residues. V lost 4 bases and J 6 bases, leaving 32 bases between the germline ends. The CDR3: CSAMGASGAGADMVDTQYF. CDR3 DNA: TGCAGTGCTATGGGCGCGTCGGGGGCGGGCGCGGATATGGTGGATACGCAGTATTTT.

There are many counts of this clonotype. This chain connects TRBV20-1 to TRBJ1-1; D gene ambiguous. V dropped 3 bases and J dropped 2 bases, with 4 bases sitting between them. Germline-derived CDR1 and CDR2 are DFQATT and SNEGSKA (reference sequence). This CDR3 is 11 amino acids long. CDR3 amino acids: CSASENTEAFF. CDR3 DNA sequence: TGCAGTGCTAGCGAAAACACTGAAGCTTTCTTT.

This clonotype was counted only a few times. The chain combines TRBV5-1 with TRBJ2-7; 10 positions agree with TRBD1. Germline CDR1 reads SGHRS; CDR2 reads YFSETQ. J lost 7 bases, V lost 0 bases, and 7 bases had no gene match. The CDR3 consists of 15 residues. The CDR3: CASSLVGQGTGEQYF. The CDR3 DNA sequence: TGCGCCAGCAGCTTGGTGGGACAGGGGACTGGGGAGCAGTACTTC.

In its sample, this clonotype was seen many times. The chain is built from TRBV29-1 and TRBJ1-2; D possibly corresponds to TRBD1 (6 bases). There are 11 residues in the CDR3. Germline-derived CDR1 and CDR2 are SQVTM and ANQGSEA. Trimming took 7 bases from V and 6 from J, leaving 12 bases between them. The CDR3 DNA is TGCAGCGCTAACAGGGCCCATGGCTACACCTTC. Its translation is CSANRAHGYTF.

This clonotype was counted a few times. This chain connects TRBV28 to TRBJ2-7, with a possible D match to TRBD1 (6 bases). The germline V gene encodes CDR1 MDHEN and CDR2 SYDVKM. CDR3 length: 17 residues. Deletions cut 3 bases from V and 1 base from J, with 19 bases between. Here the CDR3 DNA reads TGTGCCAGCAGTTTCCCTCCACAGGGCTTTAGATCCTACGAGCAGTACTTC. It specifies CASSFPPQGFRSYEQYF. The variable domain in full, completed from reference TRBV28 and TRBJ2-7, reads DVKVTQSSRYLVKRTGEKVFLECVQDMDHENMFWYRQDPGLGLRLIYFSYDVKMKEKGDIPEGYSVSREKKERFSLILESASTNQTSMYLCASSFPPQGFRSYEQYFGPGTRLTVT.

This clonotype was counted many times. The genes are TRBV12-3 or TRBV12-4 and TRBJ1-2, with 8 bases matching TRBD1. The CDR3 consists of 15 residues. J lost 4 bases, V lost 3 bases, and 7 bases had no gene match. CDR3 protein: CASSFGQGLLYGYTF. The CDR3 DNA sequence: TGTGCCAGCAGTTTCGGACAGGGACTACTCTATGGCTACACCTTC.

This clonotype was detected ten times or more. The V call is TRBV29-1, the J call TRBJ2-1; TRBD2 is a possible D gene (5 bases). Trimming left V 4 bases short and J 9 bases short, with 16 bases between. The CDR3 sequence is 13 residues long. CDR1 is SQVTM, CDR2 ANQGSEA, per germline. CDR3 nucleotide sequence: TGCAGCGTTGCCCCTAGCCTTATCAGTGAGCAGTTCTTC. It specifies CSVAPSLISEQFF.

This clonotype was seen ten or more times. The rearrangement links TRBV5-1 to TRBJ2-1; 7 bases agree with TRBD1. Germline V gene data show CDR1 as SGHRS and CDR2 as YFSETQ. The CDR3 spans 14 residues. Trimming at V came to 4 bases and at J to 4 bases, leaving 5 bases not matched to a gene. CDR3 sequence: CASSLGTEYNEQFF. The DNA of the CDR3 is TGCGCCAGCAGCCTCGGGACAGAGTACAATGAGCAGTTCTTC.

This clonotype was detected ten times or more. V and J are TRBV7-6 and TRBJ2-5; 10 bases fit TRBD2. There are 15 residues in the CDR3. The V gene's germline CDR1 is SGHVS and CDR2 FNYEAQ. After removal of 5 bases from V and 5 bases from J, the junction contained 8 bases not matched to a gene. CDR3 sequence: CASSVLAGNWETQYF. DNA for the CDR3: TGTGCCAGCAGCGTACTAGCGGGGAATTGGGAGACCCAGTACTTC. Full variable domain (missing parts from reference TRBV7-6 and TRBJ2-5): GAGVSQSPRYKVTKRGQDVALRCDPISGHVSLYWYRQALGQGPEFLTYFNYEAQQDKSGLPNDRFSAERPEGSISTLTIQRTEQRDSAMYRCASSVLAGNWETQYFGPGTRLLVL.

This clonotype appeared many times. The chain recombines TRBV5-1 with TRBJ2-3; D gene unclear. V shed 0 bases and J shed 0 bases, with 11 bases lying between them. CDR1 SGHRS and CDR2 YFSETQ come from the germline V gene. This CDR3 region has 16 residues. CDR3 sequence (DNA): TGCGCCAGCAGCTTGGTCGGCGGAGCTAGCACAGATACGCAGTATTTT. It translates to CASSLVGGASTDTQYF.

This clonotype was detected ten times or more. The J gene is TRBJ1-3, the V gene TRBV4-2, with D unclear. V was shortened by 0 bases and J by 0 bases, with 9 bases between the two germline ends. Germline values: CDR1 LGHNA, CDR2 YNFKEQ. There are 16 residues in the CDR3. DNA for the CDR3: TGTGCCAGCAGCCAAGAACGGGCAGCCTCTGGAAACACCATATATTTT. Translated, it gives CASSQERAASGNTIYF.

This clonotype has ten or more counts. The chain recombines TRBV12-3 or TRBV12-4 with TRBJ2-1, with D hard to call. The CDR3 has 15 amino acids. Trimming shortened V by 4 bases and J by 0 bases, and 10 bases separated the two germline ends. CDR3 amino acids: CASSSRLSSYNEQFF. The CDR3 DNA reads TGTGCCAGCAGTTCCCGTCTCAGCTCCTACAATGAGCAGTTCTTC.

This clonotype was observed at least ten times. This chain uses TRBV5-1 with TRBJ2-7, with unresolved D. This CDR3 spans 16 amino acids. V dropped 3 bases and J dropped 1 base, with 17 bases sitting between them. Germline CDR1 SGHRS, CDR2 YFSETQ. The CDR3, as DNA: TGCGCCAGCAGCTCGGCCACGGGCCGTGTGTCCTACGAGCAGTACTTC. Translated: CASSSATGRVSYEQYF.

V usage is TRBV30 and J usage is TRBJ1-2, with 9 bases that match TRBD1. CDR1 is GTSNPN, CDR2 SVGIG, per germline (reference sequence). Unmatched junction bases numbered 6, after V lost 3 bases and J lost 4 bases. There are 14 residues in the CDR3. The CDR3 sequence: CAWRGTGPFYGYTF. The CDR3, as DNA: TGTGCCTGGAGGGGGACAGGGCCCTTCTATGGCTACACCTTC.

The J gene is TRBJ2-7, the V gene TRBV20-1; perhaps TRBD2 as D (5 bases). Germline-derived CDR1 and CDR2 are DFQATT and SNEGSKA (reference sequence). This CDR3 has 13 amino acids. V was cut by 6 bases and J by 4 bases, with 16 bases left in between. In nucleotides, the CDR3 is TGCAGTGCGTTAAGTGTGACGGGGTACGAGCAGTACTTC. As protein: CSALSVTGYEQYF.

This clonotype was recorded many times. The CDR3 loop is CASSSTPGQGAEKLFF. The CDR3 DNA reads TGTGCCAGCAGCTCTACACCGGGACAGGGGGCTGAAAAACTGTTTTTT. The rearrangement links TRBV7-9 to TRBJ1-4; 12 bases line up with TRBD1. Germline V gene data show CDR1 as SEHNR and CDR2 as FQNEAQ (reference sequence). Trimming took 4 bases from V and 7 from J; bases not matched to a gene: 7. The length of the CDR3 is 16 residues.

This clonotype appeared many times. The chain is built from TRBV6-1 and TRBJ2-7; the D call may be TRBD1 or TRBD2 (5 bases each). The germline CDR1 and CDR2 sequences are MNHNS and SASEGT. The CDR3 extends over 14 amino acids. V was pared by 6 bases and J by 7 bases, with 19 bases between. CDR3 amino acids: CASSQGSPPGEQYF. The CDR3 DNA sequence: TGTGCCAGCAGCCAGGGTTCCCCCCCGGGGGAGCAGTACTTC.

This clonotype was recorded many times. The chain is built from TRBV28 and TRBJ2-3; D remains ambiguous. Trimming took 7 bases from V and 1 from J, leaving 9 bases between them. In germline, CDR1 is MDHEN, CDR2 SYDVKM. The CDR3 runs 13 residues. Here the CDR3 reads CASTGPGTDTQYF. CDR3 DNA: TGTGCCAGCACCGGCCCGGGCACAGATACGCAGTATTTT.

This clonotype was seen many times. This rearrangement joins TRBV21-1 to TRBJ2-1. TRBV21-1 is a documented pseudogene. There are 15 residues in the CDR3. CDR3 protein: CASSICGDSYNEQFF. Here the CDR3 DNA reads TGTGCCAGCAGCATTTGTGGGGACTCCTACAATGAGCAGTTCTTC.

Written as DNA, the CDR3 is TGTGCCAGCAGTTGGGGAGACTACGAGCAGTACTTC. Translating it yields CASSWGDYEQYF. The chain has TRBV7-9 and TRBJ2-7, with a tentative D call TRBD2 (5 bases). Germline CDR1 is SEHNR and CDR2 is FQNEAQ (reference sequence). CDR3 length: 12 residues. V gave up 6 bases and J gave up 3 bases, with 9 bases separating them.

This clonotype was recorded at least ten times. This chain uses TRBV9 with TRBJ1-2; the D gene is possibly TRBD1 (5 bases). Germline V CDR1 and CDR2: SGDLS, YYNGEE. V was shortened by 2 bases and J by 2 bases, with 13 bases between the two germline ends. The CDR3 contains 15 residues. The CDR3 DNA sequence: TGTGCCAGCAGCGTGGGGGTCGGGGAAAACTATGGCTACACCTTC. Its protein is CASSVGVGENYGYTF.

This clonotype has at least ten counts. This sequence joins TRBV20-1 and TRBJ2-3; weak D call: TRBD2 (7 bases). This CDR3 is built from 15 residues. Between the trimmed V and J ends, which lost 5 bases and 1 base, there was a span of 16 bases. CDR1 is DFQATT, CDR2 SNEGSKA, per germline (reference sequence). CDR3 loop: CSAPLGGAGTDTQYF. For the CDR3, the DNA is TGCAGTGCTCCCTTAGGGGGGGCGGGCACAGATACGCAGTATTTT.

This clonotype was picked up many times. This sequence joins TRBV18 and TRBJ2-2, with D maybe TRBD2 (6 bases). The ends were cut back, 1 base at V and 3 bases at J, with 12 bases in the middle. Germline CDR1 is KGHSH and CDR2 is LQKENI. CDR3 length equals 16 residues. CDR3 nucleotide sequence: TGTGCCAGCTCACCACGGCAGGGAGGTGACACCGGGGAGCTGTTTTTT. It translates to CASSPRQGGDTGELFF.